This TCR beta chain was recorded in a study of cytomegalovirus exposure and HLA in healthy donors. The study's findings and limits: As a later analysis showed, a missense DCLRE1C variant was linked to trimming of TCR beta V- and J-genes.

For this clone: Its specificity is not known.

The V gene's germline CDR1 is SGHRS and CDR2 YFSETQ. The length of the CDR3 is 18 residues. PCR primers comprised 60 Vbeta and 13 Jbeta primers. Method: immunoSEQ multiplex PCR; TCRdb's copy keeps in-frame clones and lacks some. The sample consists of over 150,000 clones, around 70% of them appearing once. The sequence was obtained from a man aged 25 to 45 in good health and CMV-seronegative. The chain has TRBV5-1 and TRBJ2-5; 10 nucleotides line up with TRBD1. The J call is doubtful: the DNA matches TRBJ2-7 better. Sequenced sample: PBMCs. The CDR3 spells CASSLDGTGVLGIYEQYF. The CDR3 bases are TGCGCCAGCAGCTTGGATGGGACAGGGGTTTTGGGTATTTACGAGCAGTACTTC.